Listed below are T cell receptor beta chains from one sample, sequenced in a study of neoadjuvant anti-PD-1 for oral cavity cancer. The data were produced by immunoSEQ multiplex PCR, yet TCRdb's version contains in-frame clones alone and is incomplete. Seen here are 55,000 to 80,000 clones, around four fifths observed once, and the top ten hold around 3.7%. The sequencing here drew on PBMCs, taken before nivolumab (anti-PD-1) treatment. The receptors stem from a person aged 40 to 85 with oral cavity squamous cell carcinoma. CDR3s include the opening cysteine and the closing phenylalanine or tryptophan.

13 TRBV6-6 CASTAGESYEQYF
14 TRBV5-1 CASSNGTGGETQYF
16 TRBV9 CASSAGQGALGNTIYF
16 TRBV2 CASSELQQTGGNTIYF
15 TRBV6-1 CASKRSPTDRYEQYF
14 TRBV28 CASSQYRDRAEAFF
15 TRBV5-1 CASSLVPERSYEQYF
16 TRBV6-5 CASSYTATGGEETQYF
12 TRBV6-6 CASSGDREEAFF
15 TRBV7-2 CASSFVSQSNQPQHF
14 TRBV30 CAWSNSGRNSPLHF
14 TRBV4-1 CASRRLAGVNEQFF
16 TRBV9 CASSVEGAGSKSPLHF
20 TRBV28 CASSTYFSGGPPPSSYEQYF
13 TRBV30 CAWSIPPTHAITF
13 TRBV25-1 CASSGTGTDTQYF
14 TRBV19 CASSRAGGYNEQFF
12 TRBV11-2 CASSRWGNEQFF
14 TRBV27 CASSLRAGGTEAFF
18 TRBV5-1 CASSLDGASGTRHNEQFF
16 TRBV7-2 CASSTSPGGSQETQYF
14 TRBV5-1 CASSWGQNKETQYF
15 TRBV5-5 CASSLATNTYNEQFF
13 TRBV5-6 CASSLAGGQSFYF
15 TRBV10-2 CASSIFRTSSYEQYF
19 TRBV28 CASSSQLAGTKFSSYEQYF
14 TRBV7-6 CASSPGTPRHTQYF
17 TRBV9 CASSVAGLAAVTGELFF
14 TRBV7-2 CASSRDGRNQPQHF
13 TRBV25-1 CASSRGGYAEAFF
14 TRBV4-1 CASSQKGGGDIQYF
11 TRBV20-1 CSGLYSYEQYF
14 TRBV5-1 CASSLGDRATEAFF
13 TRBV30 CAWSVQQETEAFF
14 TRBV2 CASRAQGSGQPQHF
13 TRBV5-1 CASSLDTSYEQYF
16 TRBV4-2 CASSAQGLAGGYEQYF
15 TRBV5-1 CASSLSTGVNEKLFF
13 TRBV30 CAWSVQGLAEAFF
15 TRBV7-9 CASSRTDTANTEAFF
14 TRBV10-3 CATRKRPLNTEAFF
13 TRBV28 CASSLERYYGYTF
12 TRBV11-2 CASKFWGYEQYF
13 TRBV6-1 CASSASGGETQYF
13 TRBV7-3 CASSLSVPDTQYF
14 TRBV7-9 CASSPSGGNYGYTF
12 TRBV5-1 CASSSLTDTQYF
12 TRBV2 CASRGGTYGYTF
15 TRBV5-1 CASSLADGDYYGYTF
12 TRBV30 CAWSARTVRAFF
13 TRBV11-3 CASSLDSYNEQFF
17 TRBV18 CASSPRARGTLDHEQYF
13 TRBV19 CATALGVTDTQYF
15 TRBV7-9 CASSPRTVMNTEAFF
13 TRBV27 CASSVPGANVLTF
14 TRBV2 CASRGQLNTGELFF